The 18 T cell receptor beta chains below come from one sample, sequenced in a study of response to subunit inactivated influenza vaccine. TCRdb re-derived calls from the RT-PCR reads in MiXCR, one entry per CDR3 protein. Of around 760,000 distinct CDR3 sequences in the sample, around 14% are singletons; the top ten hold 5.5% to 8%. The sequences come from PBMCs from blood, collected 14 to 15 days before vaccination. The receptors here all came from a man aged 50 to 59 who received an inactivated influenza vaccine.

At least ten counts were recorded for this clonotype. The chain employs TRBV4-1 and TRBJ1-5; D may be TRBD1 (5 bases). The CDR3 contains 15 residues. Trimming removed 2 bases from V and 0 bases from J, with 8 bases in between. The germline CDR1 and CDR2 sequences are MGHRA and YSYEKL. The CDR3 protein is CASSQRQFSNQPQHF. The CDR3 nucleotides read TGCGCCAGCAGCCAACGACAGTTTAGCAATCAGCCCCAGCATTTT.

The DNA for the CDR3 is TGCAGCGTTGAAACACCGGGGGAAAAACTGTTTTTT. Translated: CSVETPGEKLFF. The chain has TRBV29-1 and TRBJ1-4, with D hard to call. V lost 2 bases, J lost 8 bases, and 9 bases lay in between. Germline CDR1 is SQVTM and CDR2 is ANQGSEA. The CDR3 covers 12 residues.

This clonotype has just a few counts. The V call is TRBV7-8, the J call TRBJ1-2, with D unresolved. Trimming removed 1 base at V and 4 bases at J, with 10 bases between. The V gene's germline CDR1 is SGHVS and CDR2 FQNEAQ. This CDR3 spans 14 amino acids. The CDR3 region is CASSLGPVLYGYTF. In DNA form, the CDR3 reads TGTGCCAGCAGCTTAGGCCCGGTTCTCTATGGCTACACCTTC.

The chain links TRBV11-2 to TRBJ2-4; D may be TRBD1 or TRBD2 (6 bases each). Germline CDR1 is SGHAT and CDR2 is FQNNGV. The CDR3 sequence is 14 residues long. Trimming removed 3 bases from V and 8 bases from J, with 14 bases in between. The CDR3 loop is CASSFGQSGDIQYF. The CDR3, as DNA: TGTGCCAGCAGCTTCGGACAGTCGGGAGACATTCAGTACTTC.

Here the CDR3 reads CASSQSYDTEAFF. CDR3 nucleotides: TGTGCCAGCTCACAAAGCTACGACACTGAAGCTTTCTTT. This chain links TRBV18 with TRBJ1-1, with D unclear. Germline CDR1 and CDR2: KGHSH and LQKENI. The V end lost 4 bases, the J end lost 3 bases, and 9 bases lay between the germline ends. CDR3 length equals 13 residues. Using reference TRBV18 and TRBJ1-1 for the parts outside the CDR3, the full variable domain is NAGVMQNPRHLVRRRGQEARLRCSPMKGHSHVYWYRQLPEEGLKFMVYLQKENIIDESGMPKERFSAEFPKEGPSILRIQQVVRGDSAAYFCASSQSYDTEAFFGQGTRLTVV.

The chain has TRBV14 and TRBJ2-5; 8 nucleotides line up with TRBD1. Germline V lookup: CDR1 SGHDN, CDR2 FVKESK. J was trimmed by 4 bases and V by 4 bases; bases with no gene match: 14. The CDR3 has 17 residues. For the CDR3, the DNA is TGTGCCAGCAGCCCTTCGGACAGGGTGATTTTAGGAGAGACCCAGTACTTC. Translated, it gives CASSPSDRVILGETQYF.

This clonotype turned up a few times. CDR3: CASSALGQGADTQYF. In DNA, the CDR3 is TGTGCCAGCAGTGCGTTGGGACAGGGAGCAGATACGCAGTATTTT. The genes are TRBV2 and TRBJ2-3; the match to TRBD1 covers 9 bases. The ends lost 4 bases at V and 4 bases at J; junction bases unmatched: 6. The CDR3 is 15 amino acids. Per germline, CDR1 SNHLY and CDR2 FYNNEI.

The V call is TRBV7-9, the J call TRBJ2-1; D remains ambiguous. Germline values: CDR1 SEHNR, CDR2 FQNEAQ (reference sequence). The CDR3 sequence is 14 residues long. Trimming removed 1 base at V and 7 bases at J, with 11 bases between. For the CDR3, the DNA is TGTGCCAGCAGCTTAGTCAGTAATTTGAATGAGCAGTTCTTC. This codes for CASSLVSNLNEQFF.

This clonotype was counted only a few times. The gene calls are TRBV6-1 and TRBJ2-7, with TRBD2 as a possible D gene (5 bases). Germline V gene sequence: CDR1 MNHNS, CDR2 SASEGT. The CDR3 is 15 residues long. V was cut by 7 bases and J by 4 bases, with 20 bases left in between. The CDR3 reads CASTTRTRRPYEQYF. DNA of the CDR3: TGTGCCAGCACCACTCGGACTCGGAGACCTTACGAGCAGTACTTC.

This clonotype occurred a few times. This rearrangement joins TRBV29-1 to TRBJ1-2, with TRBD1 matching 7 bases. Germline V lookup: CDR1 SQVTM, CDR2 ANQGSEA. V lost 0 bases, J lost 2 bases, and 0 bases stayed unmatched. The CDR3 runs to 13 residues. The CDR3 spells CSVEETGNYGYTF. The CDR3 region has the DNA TGCAGCGTTGAAGAGACAGGGAACTATGGCTACACCTTC.

This clonotype has a handful of counts. The rearrangement uses TRBV28 and TRBJ2-1; D tentatively reads TRBD1 or TRBD2 (6 bases each). Germline CDR1 is MDHEN and CDR2 is SYDVKM. The CDR3 covers 16 residues. Trimming cost V 2 bases and J 3 bases, with 14 bases left between them. The CDR3 DNA reads as TGTGCCAGCAGTTTAGGGGAGGACAGATACTACAATGAGCAGTTCTTC. It translates to CASSLGEDRYYNEQFF.

The J gene is TRBJ2-3, the V gene TRBV27, with 11 nucleotides matching TRBD1. The CDR3 length is 18 residues. The germline V gene encodes CDR1 MNHEY and CDR2 SMNVEV (reference sequence). J gave up 7 bases and V 2 bases, and 14 bases lay outside the gene matches. The CDR3: CASSLIRPGQGVSNTQYF. The CDR3, as DNA: TGTGCCAGCAGTTTAATACGTCCGGGACAGGGGGTATCGAATACGCAGTATTTT.

The table lists this clonotype with a few counts. The gene calls are TRBV7-9 and TRBJ2-3, with TRBD1 as a possible D gene (5 bases). CDR3 length: 14 residues. Between the trimmed V and J ends, which lost 3 bases and 7 bases, there was a span of 14 bases. Germline CDR1 reads SEHNR; CDR2 reads FQNEAQ (reference sequence). CDR3 protein: CASSLAGKTNTQYF. The CDR3 coding sequence is TGTGCCAGCAGCTTGGCAGGGAAAACGAATACGCAGTATTTT.

This clonotype was seen a handful of times. This chain links TRBV28 with TRBJ1-1; D is uncertain. The CDR3 has 13 amino acids. Germline lookup yields CDR1 MDHEN and CDR2 SYDVKM. Trimming pared 7 bases from V and 1 base from J, leaving 10 bases between. The CDR3: CASMIVGNTEAFF. CDR3 sequence (DNA): TGTGCCAGCATGATCGTCGGGAACACTGAAGCTTTCTTT.

This clonotype has only one observation. This chain links TRBV10-3 with TRBJ1-1, with a tentative D call TRBD1 (5 bases). V shed 10 bases and J shed 2 bases, with 14 bases lying between them. The CDR3 is made up of 13 amino acids. The germline gives CDR1 ENHRY, CDR2 SYGVKD. CDR3 bases: TGTGCCAGCAGAGACAGAATTAACACTGAAGCTTTCTTT. Translation: CASRDRINTEAFF.

This chain links TRBV4-3 with TRBJ2-5, with TRBD1 matching over 12 bases. V trimming: 2 bases; J trimming: 4 bases; junction bases outside the gene matches: 17. Per the germline V gene, CDR1 is LGHNA and CDR2 is YSLEER. The CDR3 covers 20 residues. This CDR3 reads CASSQNIGGTGGYIVETQYF. CDR3 nucleotides: TGCGCCAGCAGCCAAAATATCGGAGGGACAGGGGGCTATATAGTAGAGACCCAGTACTTC.

The chain links TRBV20-1 to TRBJ1-2; D perhaps matches TRBD1 (5 bases). The CDR3 extends over 13 amino acids. CDR1 DFQATT and CDR2 SNEGSKA come from the germline V gene (reference sequence). Trimming left V 0 bases short and J 8 bases short, with 13 bases between. DNA for the CDR3: TGCAGTGCTAGAGACAACCGGGGGGGGGGCTACACCTTC. The encoded protein is CSARDNRGGGYTF.

This clonotype was picked up a small number of times. The CDR3 loop reads CASSLYAAGKSPQHF. In DNA, the CDR3 is TGTGCCAGCAGCTTATACGCGGCAGGGAAGTCGCCCCAGCATTTT. The chain links TRBV7-2 to TRBJ1-5, with D possibly matching TRBD1 (5 bases). The CDR3 runs to 15 residues. The V end was cut by 2 bases, the J end by 9 bases, with 17 bases between. Germline V gives CDR1 SGHTA, CDR2 FQGNSA.